These 17 T cell receptor beta chains were all obtained from the same sample, sequenced in a study of T cells in Graves' hyperthyroidism and ophthalmopathy. Using RNA transcripts as the source, TCR beta CDR3 regions were amplified. The HTBI primer set was used in a first-round RT-PCR of the TCR CDR3. Via MiXCR, TCRdb re-called the multiplex PCR reads, giving one row per CDR3 protein. This sample has over 500,000 distinct CDR3 sequences, with 15% to 20% found just once. The sequencing sample was made of blood. The origin of the receptors is a young woman with Graves' ophthalmopathy.

Concerning this clonotype: This sequence may be a read error, since a much larger clone differs from it by one base. This chain uses TRBV7-2 with TRBJ2-5, with TRBD1 identical over 10 bases. The length of the CDR3 is 15 residues. CDR1 is SGHTA, CDR2 FQGNSA, per germline. Here the CDR3 reads CDSTLARTGGETQYF. CDR3 bases: TGTGACAGCACCCTAGCCCGGACAGGGGGGGAGACCCAGTACTTC.

At least ten counts were recorded for this clonotype. The chain joins TRBV20-1 to TRBJ2-1; TRBD2 aligns across 13 bases. This CDR3 is 16 amino acids long. Per germline, CDR1 DFQATT and CDR2 SNEGSKA (reference sequence). Trimming at V came to 0 bases and at J to 2 bases, leaving 1 base not matched to a gene. The CDR3 DNA reads TGCAGTGCTAGAGATGGGACTAGCGGGGCCTACAATGAGCAGTTCTTC. As protein: CSARDGTSGAYNEQFF.

The V gene is TRBV5-5, the J gene TRBJ2-1; weak D call: TRBD2 (6 bases). The CDR3 has 12 amino acids. Germline CDR1 is SGHKS and CDR2 is YYEKEE (reference sequence). V gave up 5 bases and J gave up 9 bases, with 12 bases separating them. CDR3 sequence: CASRTSTFEQFF. The CDR3 DNA sequence: TGTGCCAGCAGGACTAGTACTTTTGAGCAGTTCTTC.

In its sample, this clonotype was seen many times. The chain employs TRBV11-2 and TRBJ2-7; D may match TRBD1 or TRBD2 (5 bases each). The length of the CDR3 is 12 residues. Deletions cut 11 bases from V and 2 bases from J, with 13 bases between. In germline, CDR1 is SGHAT, CDR2 FQNNGV. CDR3 protein: CASGTSAYEQYF. CDR3 coding DNA: TGTGCCTCGGGGACGTCGGCCTACGAGCAGTACTTC.

This clonotype appeared many times. The chain combines TRBV28 with TRBJ1-1; D unresolved. Germline V gives CDR1 MDHEN, CDR2 SYDVKM. Trimming pared 6 bases from V and 1 base from J, leaving 12 bases between. The CDR3 covers 14 residues. The DNA of the CDR3 is TGTGCCAGCAGACCAGGACTTCCGAACACTGAAGCTTTCTTT. This encodes CASRPGLPNTEAFF.

The table lists this clonotype with many counts. In nucleotides, the CDR3 is TGTGCCAGCACGGGGGGCTTAACCGGGGAGCTGTTTTTT. This sequence encodes CASTGGLTGELFF. The rearrangement joins TRBV28 to TRBJ2-2, with D perhaps TRBD2 (7 bases). The V end was cut by 7 bases, the J end by 5 bases, with 11 bases between. Per germline, CDR1 MDHEN and CDR2 SYDVKM. The CDR3 is made up of 13 amino acids.

This clonotype was counted ten times or more. The chain uses TRBV11-2 and TRBJ2-1; possibly TRBD2 for D (6 bases). Trimming stripped 6 bases from V and 8 bases from J, with 20 bases between. Looked up from germline, CDR1 is SGHAT and CDR2 is FQNNGV. The CDR3 runs to 15 residues. The CDR3 bases are TGTGCCAGCAGGTTCCGGGGGTGGTTATATTATGAGCAGTTCTTC. Protein sequence: CASRFRGWLYYEQFF.

There are many counts of this clonotype. The J gene is TRBJ2-7, the V gene TRBV7-2; the D gene is possibly TRBD2 (5 bases). The V end was cut by 3 bases, the J end by 3 bases, with 15 bases between. The CDR3 length is 15 residues. The germline gives CDR1 SGHTA, CDR2 FQGNSA. The CDR3 DNA sequence: TGTGCCAGCAGCTTGTCCCCCAATCGGGACTACGAGCAGTACTTC. It is translated as CASSLSPNRDYEQYF.

At least ten counts were recorded for this clonotype. The CDR3, as DNA: TGTGCCAGCAGTTTAGGGCGGGAGGGCCTGTTCAATGAGCAGTTCTTC. Its translation is CASSLGREGLFNEQFF. The chain uses TRBV28 and TRBJ2-1, with TRBD2 matching 9 bases. Germline trimming cut 2 bases from V and 6 bases from J; bases unmatched to any gene: 8. Germline assignment: CDR1 MDHEN and CDR2 SYDVKM. The CDR3 has 16 amino acids. The full variable domain, with the rest looked up from reference TRBV28 and TRBJ2-1, is DVKVTQSSRYLVKRTGEKVFLECVQDMDHENMFWYRQDPGLGLRLIYFSYDVKMKEKGDIPEGYSVSREKKERFSLILESASTNQTSMYLCASSLGREGLFNEQFFGPGTRLTVL.

This clonotype was seen many times. The genes are TRBV7-2 and TRBJ2-5; D is possibly TRBD2 (6 bases). CDR3 length: 14 residues. V shed 7 bases and J shed 4 bases, with 16 bases lying between them. CDR1 SGHTA and CDR2 FQGNSA come from the germline V gene. Here the CDR3 DNA reads TGTGCCAGCAACAAGGCCCCCGGGAGAGAGACCCAGTACTTC. Protein: CASNKAPGRETQYF.

This clonotype was seen many times. This chain links TRBV5-1 with TRBJ2-1, with TRBD1 matching 8 bases. The CDR3 has 15 residues. The germline V gene has CDR1 SGHRS and CDR2 YFSETQ. V gave up 0 bases and J gave up 7 bases; unmatched junction bases: 6. This chain's CDR3 is CASSLVTGGSNEQFF. The CDR3 region has the DNA TGCGCCAGCAGCTTGGTAACAGGGGGGTCGAATGAGCAGTTCTTC.

The chain recombines TRBV6-1 with TRBJ2-2, with D possibly being TRBD1 (5 bases). This CDR3 has 16 amino acids. CDR1 is MNHNS, CDR2 SASEGT, per germline. The V end lost 1 base, the J end lost 5 bases, and 14 bases lay between the germline ends. The CDR3 DNA reads as TGTGCCAGCAGTGAAGGGCGACAGCTTAAAACCGGGGAGCTGTTTTTT. Its protein product is CASSEGRQLKTGELFF.

This clonotype was counted between two and nine times. V usage is TRBV20-1 and J usage is TRBJ2-2, with D perhaps matching TRBD1 (8 bases). The V gene's germline CDR1 is DFQATT and CDR2 SNEGSKA (reference sequence). V was trimmed by 4 bases and J by 4 bases, leaving 13 bases between them. This CDR3 contains 14 residues. CDR3 in DNA: TGCAGTGCTACAGGGGGCGGGAGCACCGGGGAGCTGTTTTTT. Translation: CSATGGGSTGELFF.

This clonotype was seen only a few times. The chain has TRBV7-9 and TRBJ2-1; a possible D gene is TRBD1 (6 bases). The CDR3 consists of 15 residues. V was cut by 6 bases and J by 10 bases, with 22 bases left in between. Per germline, CDR1 SEHNR and CDR2 FQNEAQ (reference sequence). Here the CDR3 DNA reads TGTGCCAGCAGTTATGGGGGCACAGGGAAAGGGGAGCAGTTCTTC. Amino acids: CASSYGGTGKGEQFF.

The table lists this clonotype with many counts. The rearrangement uses TRBV11-3 and TRBJ2-1; TRBD2 matches 8 bases. The germline V gene encodes CDR1 SGHNT and CDR2 YENEEA. This CDR3 has 12 residues. V was pared by 11 bases and J by 2 bases, with 2 bases of the junction left unmatched. The CDR3 loop is CASGGAYNEQFF. In DNA, the CDR3 is TGTGCCTCGGGAGGGGCCTACAATGAGCAGTTCTTC.

This clonotype was observed at least ten times. V and J are TRBV20-1 and TRBJ2-5; D possibly corresponds to TRBD2 (6 bases). V was clipped by 3 bases and J by 2 bases, with 10 bases between them. Germline CDR1 DFQATT, CDR2 SNEGSKA (reference sequence). This CDR3 spans 13 amino acids. Here the CDR3 DNA reads TGCAGTGCTAGCCGGACTACGCAAGAGACCCAGTACTTC. It is translated as CSASRTTQETQYF.

The chain couples TRBV27 to TRBJ1-2, with a weak D call TRBD1 (5 bases). CDR1 and CDR2 from the germline V gene are MNHEY and SMNVEV (reference sequence). V gave up 8 bases and J gave up 4 bases, with 11 bases separating them. The CDR3 contains 12 residues. This CDR3 is CASHRQSYGYTF. The CDR3 region has the DNA TGTGCCAGCCACAGACAGAGCTATGGCTACACCTTC.